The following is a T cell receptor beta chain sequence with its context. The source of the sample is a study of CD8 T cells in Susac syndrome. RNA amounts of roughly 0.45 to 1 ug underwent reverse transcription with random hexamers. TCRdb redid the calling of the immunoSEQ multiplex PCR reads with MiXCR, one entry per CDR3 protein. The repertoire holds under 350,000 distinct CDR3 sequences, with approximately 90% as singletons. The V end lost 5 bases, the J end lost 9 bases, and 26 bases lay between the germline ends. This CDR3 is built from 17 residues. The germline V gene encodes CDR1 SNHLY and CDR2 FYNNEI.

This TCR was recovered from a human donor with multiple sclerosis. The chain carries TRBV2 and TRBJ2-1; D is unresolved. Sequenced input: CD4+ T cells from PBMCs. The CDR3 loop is CASSLSPPFGVDGEQFF. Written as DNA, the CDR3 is TGTGCCAGCAGTCTCTCCCCCCCTTTTGGAGTGGACGGTGAGCAGTTCTTC.